What follows is one T cell receptor (beta chain) and its context. Its antigen is unidentified. The repertoire was sequenced with immunoSEQ multiplex PCR; TCRdb's copy has only in-frame clones and lacks some. The sample consists of around 16,000 clones, approximately 60% of them appearing once. These data belong to a study of T cell clonotyping in hematopoietic cell transplantation. Study-level points and caveats: Broader posttransplant TCR repertoire diversity was predicted by graft donor and pretransplant recipient Inverse Simpson Index values.

Losses at the gene ends were 6 bases for V and 6 bases for J; bases not matched to a gene: 3. The CDR3 has 13 amino acids. Germline V CDR1 and CDR2: WNHNN, SYGVQD (reference sequence). Source: PBMCs, taken 30 days after allogeneic stem cell transplant. This receptor was taken from a male patient aged 45-60 years who had an allogeneic stem cell transplant from an unrelated donor, so T cells may come from the graft donor. Some clones in this sample may be carry-over from other donors' samples. This chain connects TRBV10-1 to TRBJ2-1, with 9 bases matching TRBD1. The CDR3 region has the DNA TGCGCCAGCAGCCGGGACAGGGTCAATGAGCAGTTCTTC. The encoded protein is CASSRDRVNEQFF.